Listed below are T cell receptor beta chains from one sample, sequenced in a study of control samples from healthy donors and cancer patients. Sequencing used immunoSEQ multiplex PCR; TCRdb keeps in-frame clones, though not all of them. The data show under 200,000 clones, just over 85% seen once. The material sequenced was blood. Receptors were obtained from a woman younger than 45 in good health. Both conserved end residues are part of each CDR3. Each record gives: D gene, clone size, J gene, V gene, CDR3 protein, CDR3 DNA. A D gene is named only where the DNA matches it firmly. Clone size is given for some rows only: seen once, a few or many times, or a class if the clone is expanded.

.	.	TRBJ1-3	TRBV14	CASSQTQSPGNTIYF	TGTGCCAGCAGCCAAACTCAAAGCCCTGGAAACACCATATATTTT
TRBD1	.	TRBJ2-7	TRBV9	CASSVAGTGIYEQYF	TGTGCCAGCAGCGTAGCCGGGACAGGGATCTACGAGCAGTACTTC
TRBD1	.	TRBJ2-1	TRBV24-1	CATSDLGQATYNEQFF	TGTGCCACCAGTGACTTGGGACAGGCCACCTACAATGAGCAGTTCTTC
.	.	TRBJ1-4	TRBV6-5	CASRFRANEKLFF	TGTGCCAGCAGGTTTAGAGCTAATGAAAAACTGTTTTTT
.	.	TRBJ1-1	TRBV20-1	CSASAEFSNTEAFF	TGCAGTGCCAGTGCTGAGTTCTCAAACACTGAAGCTTTCTTT
TRBD1	.	TRBJ1-4	TRBV5-1	CASSPTGVITNEKLFF	TGCGCCAGCAGCCCGACAGGGGTAATTACCAATGAAAAACTGTTTTTT
.	.	TRBJ2-2	TRBV7-9	CASSLIGVGELFF	TGTGCCAGCAGCTTGATAGGGGTCGGGGAGCTGTTTTTT
TRBD1	.	TRBJ2-1	TRBV9	CASSTTGVEQFF	TGTGCCAGCAGCACGACAGGGGTTGAGCAGTTCTTC
.	few	TRBJ2-5	TRBV6-5	CASSHQETQYF	TGTGCCAGCAGCCACCAAGAGACCCAGTACTTC
.	.	TRBJ1-5	TRBV16	CASSQWGSNQPQHF	TGTGCCAGCAGCCAATGGGGGAGCAATCAGCCCCAGCATTTT
.	.	TRBJ1-1	TRBV27	CASSLQGVSTEAFF	TGTGCCAGCAGTTTACAGGGAGTGAGCACTGAAGCTTTCTTT
.	once	TRBJ2-7	TRBV7-6	CASSSQGGGIYEQYF	TGTGCCAGCAGCTCCCAGGGGGGTGGGATATACGAGCAGTACTTC
.	.	TRBJ2-5	TRBV5-1	CASSFWQETQYF	TGCGCCAGCAGCTTTTGGCAAGAGACCCAGTACTTC
.	.	TRBJ2-1	TRBV6-4	CASSDSGTRQFF	TGTGCCAGCAGTGATTCCGGGACAAGGCAGTTCTTC
.	.	TRBJ1-6	TRBV19	CASLRGSSYNSPLHF	TGTGCCAGTCTTCGGGGGAGCTCCTATAATTCACCCCTCCACTTT
.	once	TRBJ2-2	TRBV6-5	CASSPGTAGGELFF	TGTGCCAGCAGCCCCGGGACCGCAGGCGGGGAGCTGTTTTTT
TRBD1	.	TRBJ2-1	TRBV5-1	CASSLGDRGSYNEQFF	TGCGCCAGCAGCTTGGGGGACAGGGGCTCCTACAATGAGCAGTTCTTC
TRBD2	few	TRBJ2-2	TRBV24-1	CATSETGTTNTGELFF	TGTGCCACCAGTGAGACCGGGACTACGAACACCGGGGAGCTGTTTTTT
.	.	TRBJ2-2	TRBV11-3	CASSLGMATGELFF	TGTGCCAGCAGCTTAGGGATGGCCACCGGGGAGCTGTTTTTT
.	.	TRBJ1-2	TRBV5-5	CASSVIVSVYGYTF	TGTGCCAGCAGCGTGATTGTTTCGGTCTATGGCTACACCTTC
.	few	TRBJ1-1	TRBV10-3	CASRNRAGWNTEAFF	TGTGCCAGCCGCAACCGGGCGGGGTGGAACACTGAAGCTTTCTTT